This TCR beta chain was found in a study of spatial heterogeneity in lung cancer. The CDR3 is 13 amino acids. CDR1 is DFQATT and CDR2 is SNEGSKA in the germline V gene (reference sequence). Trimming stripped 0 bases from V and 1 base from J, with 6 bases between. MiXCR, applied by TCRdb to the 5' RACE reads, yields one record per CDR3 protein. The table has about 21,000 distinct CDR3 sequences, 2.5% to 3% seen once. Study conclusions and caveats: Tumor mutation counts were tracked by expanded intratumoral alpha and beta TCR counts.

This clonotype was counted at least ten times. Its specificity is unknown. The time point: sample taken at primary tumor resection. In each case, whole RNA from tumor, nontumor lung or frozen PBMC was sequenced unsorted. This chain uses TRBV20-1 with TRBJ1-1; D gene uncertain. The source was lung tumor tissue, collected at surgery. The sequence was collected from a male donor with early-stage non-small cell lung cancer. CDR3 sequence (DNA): TGCAGTGCTAGAGATCGGGGGAACACTGAAGCTTTCTTT. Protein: CSARDRGNTEAFF.